Listed here are 2 T cell receptor beta chains from one sample, sequenced in a study of cytomegalovirus exposure and HLA in healthy donors. PCR primers comprised 60 Vbeta and 13 Jbeta primers. Clones were read by immunoSEQ multiplex PCR, and TCRdb kept only the in-frame ones, dropping some. The sample yields some 220,000 clones, roughly 78% seen once. The sequencing input was PBMCs. Receptors were obtained from a boy younger than 18 in good health and CMV-seronegative.

V usage is TRBV7-9 and J usage is TRBJ1-4; 11 nucleotides line up with TRBD1. The CDR3 is 16 residues long. The germline V gene encodes CDR1 SEHNR and CDR2 FQNEAQ (reference sequence). J was trimmed by 8 bases and V by 0 bases; bases with no gene match: 5. The chain's CDR3 is CASSLAWGQGEEKLFF. DNA of the CDR3: TGTGCCAGCAGCTTAGCATGGGGACAGGGGGAGGAAAAACTGTTTTTT.

This clone was seen more than once but under ten times. The chain joins TRBV2 to TRBJ1-2; D may be TRBD1 (5 bases). Trimming removed 1 base from V and 7 bases from J, with 16 bases in between. The CDR3 spans 15 residues. Germline V CDR1 and CDR2: SNHLY, FYNNEI. The CDR3 is CASSEVVGGRGGYTF. The CDR3 bases are TGTGCCAGCAGTGAAGTAGTAGGAGGGAGGGGTGGCTACACCTTC.